These T cell receptor beta chains were read from a single sample in a study of CD8 T cells in ankylosing spondylitis. MiXCR, run by TCRdb on the 5' RACE reads, gives a single entry per CDR3 protein. The top ten clones hold 13% of a sample with about 400,000 distinct CDR3 sequences, roughly 22% of them seen once. Sequencing was performed on blood, either unsorted or a sorted T cell fraction (not recorded which). The receptors derive from a male donor with ankylosing spondylitis or in good health (not recorded which). The CDR3 runs from the conserved cysteine through the conserved F or W. Each record gives: D gene, J gene, V gene, clone size, CDR3 DNA, CDR3 protein. D genes are given only for firm matches. Clone size appears in some rows only: once, few, many, or a class for an expanded clone.

TRBD2,TRBJ2-4,TRBV4-2,.,TGTGCCAGCAGCCAAGGGGAGACACTAGCGGGGGTAATTCAGTACTTC,CASSQGETLAGVIQYF
.,TRBJ2-7,TRBV29-1,few,TGCAGCGTTGTAGAAGGGGGATCCTACGAGCAGTACTTC,CSVVEGGSYEQYF
.,TRBJ1-1,TRBV15,.,TGTGCCACCCTAGACACCGGAATGAACACTGAAGCTTTCTTT,CATLDTGMNTEAFF
.,TRBJ1-2,TRBV5-1,.,TGCGCCAGCAGCTTCGGGGGTGATGGCTACACCTTC,CASSFGGDGYTF
TRBD2,TRBJ2-7,TRBV6-2/TRBV6-3,few,TGTGCCAGCAGTTACCTGCTAGCGGGGGGGAAAACCTACGAGCAGTACTTC,CASSYLLAGGKTYEQYF
.,TRBJ2-2,TRBV9,.,TGTGCCAGCGGAGGAGCGCGGTCCGGGGAGCTGTTTTTT,CASGGARSGELFF
.,TRBJ2-7,TRBV29-1,few,TGCAGCGTTGAAGATCTTCACTCCGAGCAGTACTTC,CSVEDLHSEQYF
.,TRBJ2-5,TRBV10-3,.,TGTGCCATCAGTGAGTCGACGGTTCAAGAGACCCAGTACTTC,CAISESTVQETQYF
.,TRBJ2-1,TRBV12-3/TRBV12-4,.,TGTGCCAGCAGGGAAAGGGGGGGATTGGGCAATGAGCAGTTCTTC,CASRERGGLGNEQFF
TRBD2,TRBJ2-1,TRBV5-1,few,TGCGCCAGCAGCTCGGAGGGACTAGTCATCAATGAGCAGTTCTTC,CASSSEGLVINEQFF
TRBD2,TRBJ2-1,TRBV11-1,.,TGTGCCAGCAGCTTAGTAGGGAGCGGGGTCAACTCCTACAATGAGCAGTTCTTC,CASSLVGSGVNSYNEQFF
TRBD1,TRBJ2-1,TRBV12-3/TRBV12-4,.,TGTGCCAGCAGTGGGAACGACAGGGGGCCCAATGAGCAGTTCTTC,CASSGNDRGPNEQFF
.,TRBJ2-5,TRBV12-3/TRBV12-4,few,TGTGCCAGCAGCCAACTTCGCGGGGGCCTCCAAGAGACCCAGTACTTC,CASSQLRGGLQETQYF
.,TRBJ2-7,TRBV12-3/TRBV12-4,.,TGTGCCAGCAGTTTTGGACCCGGCGAGCAGTACTTC,CASSFGPGEQYF
TRBD1,TRBJ2-3,TRBV24-1,.,TGTGCCACCAGTGAGCCAAACAGGGGCTCTTACACAGATACGCAGTATTTT,CATSEPNRGSYTDTQYF
.,TRBJ2-1,TRBV12-3/TRBV12-4,few,TGTGCCAGCAGGAGGGGCCTTTACAATGAGCAGTTCTTC,CASRRGLYNEQFF
TRBD1,TRBJ2-2,TRBV15,.,TGTGCCACCAGCAGAGGAGCAGGGGGCGCGCACACCGGGGAGCTGTTTTTT,CATSRGAGGAHTGELFF
.,TRBJ2-7,TRBV12-3/TRBV12-4,few,TGTGCCAGCAGTTTACACGGGGAGGTCCCCTACGAGCAGTACTTC,CASSLHGEVPYEQYF
.,TRBJ2-1,TRBV2,.,TGTGCCAGCAGGGGGATCCGGGACGTACGTTGGTTCTTC,CASRGIRDVRWFF
.,TRBJ2-1,TRBV19,.,TGTGCCAGTAGAGAACCCGACGACAGCTCCTACAATGAGCAGTTCTTC,CASREPDDSSYNEQFF
TRBD2,TRBJ2-3,TRBV3-1,once,TGTGCCAGCAGCCCCGGGACTAGCGGGGACCCCGGAGATACGCAGTATTTT,CASSPGTSGDPGDTQYF
.,TRBJ2-7,TRBV6-2/TRBV6-3,few,TGTGCCAGCACCGACATAACCAGTCTTGAAGAGCAGTACTTC,CASTDITSLEEQYF
.,TRBJ1-5,TRBV28,few,TGTGCCAGCAGTTTTGGTCGGAACAATCAGCCCCAGCATTTT,CASSFGRNNQPQHF
.,TRBJ1-6,TRBV6-1,few,TGTGCCAGCAGCAAGGGGAGTTCCTATAATTCACCCCTCCACTTT,CASSKGSSYNSPLHF
.,TRBJ2-7,TRBV20-1,.,TGCAGTGCTAGAGATCTGAGGGGGGGGTCCTACGAGCAGTACTTC,CSARDLRGGSYEQYF
.,TRBJ1-1,TRBV7-2,few,TGTGCCAGCAGCTCACCCCGGACGGCGAACACTGAAGCTTTCTTT,CASSSPRTANTEAFF
.,TRBJ2-7,TRBV5-4,.,TGTGCCAGCAGCTTCTACGGTCGCTCCTACGAGCAGTACTTC,CASSFYGRSYEQYF
TRBD2,TRBJ2-1,TRBV6-5,few,TGTGCCAGCAGTTCTTCCCCGGGACTAGCGGGCAATGAGCAGTTCTTC,CASSSSPGLAGNEQFF
TRBD2,TRBJ2-7,TRBV25-1,few,TGTGCCAGCAGTGGGGGGGAGGGGTCCTACGAGCAGTACTTC,CASSGGEGSYEQYF
.,TRBJ2-3,TRBV5-4,.,TGTGCCAGCAGCTTGTCTTTCGAGGAGGAGGGTACGCAGTATTTT,CASSLSFEEEGTQYF
TRBD2,TRBJ2-2,TRBV10-3,few,TGTGCCACCGGGGGGGACACGAACACCGGGGAGCTGTTTTTT,CATGGDTNTGELFF
.,TRBJ2-3,TRBV29-1,.,TGCAGCCCGGGCGCAGATACGCAGTATTTT,CSPGADTQYF
.,TRBJ2-7,TRBV12-3/TRBV12-4,few,TGTGCCAGCAGTTTCTGGCAGGAGGGGAACTACGAGCAGTACTTC,CASSFWQEGNYEQYF
.,TRBJ1-6,TRBV27,few,TGTGCCAGCAGTTTAATCCCGGGGGGTTCACCCCTCCACTTT,CASSLIPGGSPLHF
.,TRBJ2-3,TRBV4-1,.,TGCGCCAGCAGCCATGACTTGGAGCGGTCCACAGATACGCAGTATTTT,CASSHDLERSTDTQYF
.,TRBJ1-6,TRBV27,.,TGTGCCAGCAGTTTATCGCCGGGGTCACCCCTCCACTTT,CASSLSPGSPLHF
TRBD1,TRBJ2-7,TRBV29-1,.,TGCAGCGTGACAGGGTTAACCTACGAGCAGTACTTC,CSVTGLTYEQYF
TRBD2,TRBJ2-1,TRBV2,few,TGTGCCAGCCTCATCACTAGCGGGGGTCCCTACAATGAGCAGTTCTTC,CASLITSGGPYNEQFF
.,TRBJ1-2,TRBV28,many,TGTGCCAGCACCCTGCAGGGTTGGGGTAACTATGGCTACACCTTC,CASTLQGWGNYGYTF
TRBD2,TRBJ2-1,TRBV7-6,.,TGTGCCAGCGACGCCGGGACTAGCGGGGGCAATGAGCAGTTCTTC,CASDAGTSGGNEQFF
.,TRBJ1-1,TRBV29-1,few,TGCAGCGTTGAGGGCACCTTGAACACTGAAGCTTTCTTT,CSVEGTLNTEAFF